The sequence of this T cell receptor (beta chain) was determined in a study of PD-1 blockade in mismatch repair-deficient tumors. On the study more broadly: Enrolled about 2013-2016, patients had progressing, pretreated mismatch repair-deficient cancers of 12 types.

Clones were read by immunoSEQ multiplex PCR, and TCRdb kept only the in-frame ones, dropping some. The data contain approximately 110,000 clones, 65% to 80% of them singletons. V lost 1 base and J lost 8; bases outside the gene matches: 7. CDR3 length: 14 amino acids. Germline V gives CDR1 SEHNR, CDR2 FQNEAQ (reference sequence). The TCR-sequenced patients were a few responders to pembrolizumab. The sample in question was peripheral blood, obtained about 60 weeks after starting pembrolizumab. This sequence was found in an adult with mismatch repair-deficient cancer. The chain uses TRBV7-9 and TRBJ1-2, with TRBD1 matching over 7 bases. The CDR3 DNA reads TGTGCCAGCAGCTTAGGAGAGGGGGCACGAGGCTACACCTTC. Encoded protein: CASSLGEGARGYTF.